This is a list of T cell receptor beta chains from one sample in a study of T cells after yellow fever vaccination. One entry per CDR3 protein, called by TCRdb with MiXCR from the 5' RACE reads. The sample records some 200,000 distinct CDR3 sequences, about 11% being singletons. This specimen was CD8+ T cells sorted from PBMCs, taken 15 days after the yellow fever booster vaccination. These receptors all stem from a man in his late teens or twenties who received the YFV17D yellow fever vaccine. The CDR3 runs from the conserved cysteine through the conserved F or W. The D gene is left open where the match is weak. Part of the rows lack a size; the others show once, few, many or a class for expanded clones.

v_call: TRBV13; cdr3_length: 17; d_call: NA; clone_size: few; j_call: TRBJ2-2; cdr3_aa: CASSSWARGPNTGELFF; cdr3_nt: TGTGCCAGCAGCTCCTGGGCCCGGGGCCCGAACACCGGGGAGCTGTTTTTT
v_call: TRBV7-9; cdr3_length: 15; d_call: NA; clone_size: NA; j_call: TRBJ2-3; cdr3_aa: CASSLAQGSTDTQYF; cdr3_nt: TGTGCCAGCAGCTTAGCCCAGGGTAGCACAGATACGCAGTATTTT
v_call: TRBV6-5; cdr3_length: 16; d_call: TRBD1; clone_size: NA; j_call: TRBJ2-1; cdr3_aa: CASSGLGGGYGNEQFF; cdr3_nt: TGTGCCAGCAGTGGATTAGGGGGCGGGTACGGAAATGAGCAGTTCTTC
v_call: TRBV19; cdr3_length: 15; d_call: NA; clone_size: few; j_call: TRBJ2-5; cdr3_aa: CASSIGGRDSETQYF; cdr3_nt: TGTGCCAGTAGTATAGGGGGCCGCGATTCCGAGACCCAGTACTTC
v_call: TRBV21-1; cdr3_length: 16; d_call: NA; clone_size: many; j_call: TRBJ2-3; cdr3_aa: CASSDRGTGGPDTQYF; cdr3_nt: TGTGCCAGCAGCGACCGAGGGACAGGGGGTCCAGATACGCAGTATTTT
v_call: TRBV20-1; cdr3_length: 14; d_call: NA; clone_size: NA; j_call: TRBJ1-2; cdr3_aa: CSARSDSLLYGYTF; cdr3_nt: TGCAGTGCTAGATCGGACAGCCTCCTTTATGGCTACACCTTC
v_call: TRBV6-5; cdr3_length: 12; d_call: NA; clone_size: NA; j_call: TRBJ1-5; cdr3_aa: CASRTGGLPQHF; cdr3_nt: TGTGCCAGCAGAACGGGTGGGTTGCCCCAGCATTTT
v_call: TRBV29-1; cdr3_length: 14; d_call: NA; clone_size: NA; j_call: TRBJ2-5; cdr3_aa: CSVDFSGSGETQYF; cdr3_nt: TGCAGCGTTGACTTCTCGGGATCGGGAGAGACCCAGTACTTC
v_call: TRBV6-5; cdr3_length: 13; d_call: NA; clone_size: few; j_call: TRBJ1-6; cdr3_aa: CASSSVVGSPLHF; cdr3_nt: TGTGCCAGCAGTTCTGTGGTAGGGTCACCCCTCCACTTT
v_call: TRBV2; cdr3_length: 15; d_call: NA; clone_size: few; j_call: TRBJ2-6; cdr3_aa: CASSEGAFGANVLTF; cdr3_nt: TGTGCCAGCAGTGAAGGGGCCTTCGGGGCCAACGTCCTGACTTTC
v_call: TRBV12-3/TRBV12-4; cdr3_length: 14; d_call: NA; clone_size: once; j_call: TRBJ2-2; cdr3_aa: CASSFGGVHGELFF; cdr3_nt: TGTGCCAGCAGTTTTGGAGGGGTTCACGGGGAGCTGTTTTTT
v_call: TRBV27; cdr3_length: 15; d_call: NA; clone_size: few; j_call: TRBJ2-7; cdr3_aa: CASSSLAGAKDEQYF; cdr3_nt: TGTGCCAGCAGTTCTTTGGCCGGGGCTAAGGACGAGCAGTACTTC
v_call: TRBV14; cdr3_length: 15; d_call: NA; clone_size: NA; j_call: TRBJ2-2; cdr3_aa: CASSQSGGWTGELFF; cdr3_nt: TGTGCCAGCAGCCAGTCGGGGGGCTGGACCGGGGAGCTGTTTTTT
v_call: TRBV7-6; cdr3_length: 18; d_call: TRBD2; clone_size: few; j_call: TRBJ2-3; cdr3_aa: CASSLGYGGGGETDTQYF; cdr3_nt: TGTGCCAGCAGCTTAGGTTACGGTGGCGGGGGGGAAACAGATACGCAGTATTTT
v_call: TRBV20-1; cdr3_length: 15; d_call: NA; clone_size: NA; j_call: TRBJ2-2; cdr3_aa: CSAMRGGPPPGELFF; cdr3_nt: TGCAGTGCTATGAGGGGGGGGCCTCCACCCGGGGAGCTGTTTTTT
v_call: TRBV7-6; cdr3_length: 13; d_call: NA; clone_size: NA; j_call: TRBJ2-7; cdr3_aa: CASSLGERYEQYF; cdr3_nt: TGTGCCAGCAGCTTAGGTGAACGCTACGAGCAGTACTTC
v_call: TRBV4-1; cdr3_length: 16; d_call: TRBD1; clone_size: NA; j_call: TRBJ2-1; cdr3_aa: CASRGQGTISYNEQFF; cdr3_nt: TGCGCCAGCAGAGGACAGGGTACAATATCCTACAATGAGCAGTTCTTC
v_call: TRBV20-1; cdr3_length: 14; d_call: NA; clone_size: many; j_call: TRBJ2-2; cdr3_aa: CSANRDVNTGELFF; cdr3_nt: TGCAGTGCTAACCGGGACGTGAACACCGGGGAGCTGTTTTTT
v_call: TRBV6-5; cdr3_length: 13; d_call: TRBD2; clone_size: few; j_call: TRBJ2-3; cdr3_aa: CASSLGGGAEKYF; cdr3_nt: TGTGCCAGCAGCCTTGGCGGGGGGGCGGAGAAGTATTTT
v_call: TRBV5-6; cdr3_length: 13; d_call: NA; clone_size: NA; j_call: TRBJ1-1; cdr3_aa: CASSSPLLTEAFF; cdr3_nt: TGTGCCAGCAGCTCGCCCCTATTGACTGAAGCTTTCTTT
v_call: TRBV7-6; cdr3_length: 14; d_call: NA; clone_size: few; j_call: TRBJ1-3; cdr3_aa: CASSLRGAGNTIYF; cdr3_nt: TGTGCCAGCAGCTTGAGGGGAGCTGGAAACACCATATATTTT
v_call: TRBV7-9; cdr3_length: 12; d_call: NA; clone_size: NA; j_call: TRBJ1-2; cdr3_aa: CASSEQGNGYTF; cdr3_nt: TGTGCCAGCAGCGAACAGGGAAATGGCTACACCTTC
v_call: TRBV5-1; cdr3_length: 16; d_call: TRBD2; clone_size: NA; j_call: TRBJ2-3; cdr3_aa: CASSYRTSGYTDTQYF; cdr3_nt: TGCGCCAGCAGCTACCGGACTAGCGGTTACACAGATACGCAGTATTTT
v_call: TRBV6-5; cdr3_length: 14; d_call: NA; clone_size: few; j_call: TRBJ1-1; cdr3_aa: CASSYSGGGAEAFF; cdr3_nt: TGTGCCAGCAGTTACTCGGGCGGCGGGGCTGAAGCTTTCTTT
v_call: TRBV7-2; cdr3_length: 20; d_call: TRBD2; clone_size: NA; j_call: TRBJ2-4; cdr3_aa: CASSLARLAGGTIAKNIQYF; cdr3_nt: TGTGCCAGCAGCTTAGCCCGCCTAGCGGGGGGCACCATAGCCAAAAACATTCAGTACTTC
v_call: TRBV7-9; cdr3_length: 13; d_call: TRBD2; clone_size: few; j_call: TRBJ2-1; cdr3_aa: CAYGGTNYNEQFF; cdr3_nt: TGTGCCTACGGGGGGACCAACTACAATGAGCAGTTCTTC
v_call: TRBV7-9; cdr3_length: 13; d_call: NA; clone_size: few; j_call: TRBJ1-2; cdr3_aa: CASTPLTYYGYTF; cdr3_nt: TGTGCCAGCACCCCCTTAACCTACTATGGCTACACCTTC
v_call: TRBV11-2; cdr3_length: 14; d_call: NA; clone_size: NA; j_call: TRBJ2-6; cdr3_aa: CASTLGSGANVLTF; cdr3_nt: TGTGCCAGCACCCTAGGGAGCGGGGCCAACGTCCTGACTTTC
v_call: TRBV7-2; cdr3_length: 15; d_call: NA; clone_size: NA; j_call: TRBJ2-1; cdr3_aa: CASSSGGAFSNEQFF; cdr3_nt: TGTGCCAGCAGCAGTGGGGGGGCTTTTTCCAATGAGCAGTTCTTC